This T cell receptor (beta chain) is from a study of T cells in Graves' hyperthyroidism and ophthalmopathy. The CDR3 regions of TCR beta were amplified from RNA transcripts. Researchers ran a first-round RT-PCR on the TCR CDR3 using the HTBI primer set. TCRdb re-called the multiplex PCR reads with MiXCR, one entry per CDR3 protein. The sample includes around 620,000 distinct CDR3 sequences, approximately 44% of them seen just once. Every diagnosis used clinical symptoms, serum thyroxine and TRAb, thyroid ultrasound and orbital computed tomography. This clonotype has more than one count but fewer than ten. The junction does not match germline at one end; this may be a read error. Germline lookup yields CDR1 MNHNS and CDR2 SASEGT. The CDR3 consists of 13 residues.

The V call is TRBV6-1, the J call TRBJ1-2; 10 nucleotides agree with TRBD1. This receptor was identified in an adult woman with Graves' disease, either hyperthyroidism or ophthalmopathy (not recorded which). The sequencing sample was made of peripheral blood or thyroid tissue (not recorded which). The CDR3 spells CASRLDRGDGCTF. In DNA, the CDR3 is TGTGCCAGCAGACTGGACAGGGGGGATGGCTGCACCTTC.